Shown below are 2 T cell receptor beta chains from a single sample sequenced in a study of shared clonotypes between healthy human individuals. Sequencing used immunoSEQ multiplex PCR; TCRdb keeps in-frame clones, though not all of them. The sample lists 550,000 to 600,000 clones, around 77% seen once, with more than 10% in the top ten. The material sequenced was PBMCs. These receptor sequences come from a woman between 40 and 55 years old in good health. Some clones in this sample may be carry-over from other donors' samples.

The chain recombines TRBV29-1 with TRBJ2-1, with TRBD2 matching over 7 bases. V trimming: 3 bases; J trimming: 0 bases; junction bases outside the gene matches: 5. Per germline, CDR1 SQVTM and CDR2 ANQGSEA. The CDR3 extends over 15 amino acids. In nucleotides, the CDR3 is TGCAGCGTTGACCCAGCGGGATACTCCTACAATGAGCAGTTCTTC. Protein product: CSVDPAGYSYNEQFF.

J is TRBJ1-1 and V is TRBV29-1; perhaps TRBD1 as D (5 bases). Germline V CDR1 and CDR2: SQVTM, ANQGSEA. This CDR3 spans 13 amino acids. V lost 6 bases, J lost 3 bases, and 14 bases lay in between. In DNA form, the CDR3 reads TGCAGCGTCCCCGTGTGGGGCGACACTGAAGCTTTCTTT. Protein: CSVPVWGDTEAFF.